The next 18 T cell receptor beta chains were all read from a single sample in a study of blood T cells in healthy people across ages. Next came a second PCR, run for 7 to 11 cycles, which used a sample-barcoded 5' primer along with a J-beta primer mix. TCRdb re-derived calls from the 5' RACE reads in MiXCR, one entry per CDR3 protein. The table lists about 1.8 million distinct CDR3 sequences, around 48% of them singletons. The sequencing input was blood. The receptors were sampled from a woman aged 40 to 50 in good health.

This clonotype was counted only a few times. The chain joins TRBV5-1 to TRBJ2-1; D is uncertain. V was pared by 4 bases and J by 4 bases, with 12 bases between. The CDR3 is 14 amino acids. Germline V gene lookup returns CDR1 SGHRS and CDR2 YFSETQ. CDR3 sequence (DNA): TGCGCCAGCAGCCCTGAGGACGGATACAATGAGCAGTTCTTC. Translation gives CASSPEDGYNEQFF.

The chain carries TRBV20-1 and TRBJ2-7, with TRBD2 matching 12 bases. Near its end, the DNA agrees better with TRBJ2-5, so the J call may be wrong. The CDR3 extends over 14 amino acids. CDR1 is DFQATT and CDR2 is SNEGSKA in the germline V gene (reference sequence). The CDR3 sequence is CSAYMTSGGETQYF. The CDR3, as DNA: TGCAGTGCCTATATGACTAGCGGGGGAGAGACCCAGTACTTC.

The CDR3 protein is CSAREGTPERDYEQYF. CDR3 coding DNA: TGCAGTGCTAGGGAGGGGACCCCCGAAAGGGACTACGAGCAGTACTTC. The rearrangement uses TRBV20-1 and TRBJ2-4; maybe TRBD2 (6 bases). The DNA matches TRBJ2-7 better at its end, which makes the J call doubtful. The CDR3 consists of 16 residues. Germline V gives CDR1 DFQATT, CDR2 SNEGSKA (reference sequence).

This chain uses TRBV27 with TRBJ1-6; unclear D gene. This CDR3 has 13 residues. V gave up 8 bases and J gave up 5 bases, with 10 bases separating them. Germline lookup yields CDR1 MNHEY and CDR2 SMNVEV (reference sequence). CDR3 sequence reads: CASRTPDNSPLHF. CDR3 DNA: TGTGCCAGCCGCACCCCGGATAATTCACCCCTCCACTTT.

This clonotype was counted a single time. At one of its ends the junction is not consistent with the germline gene, which may arise from a read error. CDR3 loop: CASRPYGGATATQYF. DNA of the CDR3: TGTGCCAGCAGGCCTTACGGGGGGGCGACAGCTACGCAGTATTTT. The genes are TRBV7-2 and TRBJ2-3, with 8 bases lining up with TRBD2. This CDR3 is 15 amino acids long. CDR1 is SGHTA and CDR2 is FQGNSA in the germline V gene.

CDR3 sequence (DNA): TGTGCCAGCAGCTTATGGGCAGGGGGCGTTTTAGGTCAGCCCCAGCATTTT. As protein: CASSLWAGGVLGQPQHF. This chain links TRBV7-8 with TRBJ1-5, with TRBD1 matching over 8 bases. From germline, CDR1 is SGHVS and CDR2 FQNEAQ. This CDR3 is 17 amino acids long. V lost 2 bases and J lost 6; bases outside the gene matches: 12.

The rearrangement uses TRBV6-6 and TRBJ1-1, with 7 bases that match TRBD1. Germline assignment: CDR1 MNHNY and CDR2 SVGAGI (reference sequence). This CDR3 contains 15 residues. Trimming at V came to 7 bases and at J to 3 bases, leaving 11 bases not matched to a gene. Here the CDR3 DNA reads TGTGCCAGCAAAAGGGACAGTGGGGAGTACACTGAAGCTTTCTTT. Protein sequence: CASKRDSGEYTEAFF.

The rearrangement uses TRBV28 and TRBJ2-3, with D uncertain. In germline, CDR1 is MDHEN, CDR2 SYDVKM. This CDR3 region has 12 residues. V was pared by 4 bases and J by 10 bases, with 12 bases between. The DNA for the CDR3 is TGTGCCAGCAGTTCGGTTCAGGATGCGCAGTATTTT. Protein sequence: CASSSVQDAQYF.

The V call is TRBV5-6, the J call TRBJ2-7; D is perhaps TRBD1 (6 bases). Trimming left V 5 bases short and J 6 bases short, with 21 bases between. There are 15 residues in the CDR3. Germline V gives CDR1 SGHDT, CDR2 YYEEEE. CDR3 coding DNA: TGTGCCAGCAGGGTGGACAGCGTCACGTCGTCCGAGCAGTACTTC. Encoded protein: CASRVDSVTSSEQYF.

This clonotype showed up just a few times. The chain couples TRBV9 to TRBJ2-5, with 10 nucleotides matching TRBD2. Germline V gene sequence: CDR1 SGDLS, CDR2 YYNGEE. V lost 2 bases and J lost 2; bases outside the gene matches: 6. There are 16 residues in the CDR3. The CDR3 DNA reads as TGTGCCAGCAGCGTGACAGCGGGGGGGATACAAGAGACCCAGTACTTC. It yields the protein CASSVTAGGIQETQYF.

The CDR3 DNA follows: TGCAGTGCTAGAGACTGGTTAGATACGCAGTATTTT. Encoded protein: CSARDWLDTQYF. The V call is TRBV20-1, the J call TRBJ2-3; D call uncertain. Trimming took off 0 bases at V and 5 bases at J, with 6 bases between the two ends. CDR1 DFQATT and CDR2 SNEGSKA come from the germline V gene (reference sequence). The CDR3 spans 12 residues.

This clonotype was seen once. The chain recombines TRBV28 with TRBJ1-5; TRBD1 might be the D (5 bases). Deletions cut 3 bases from V and 2 bases from J, with 11 bases between. CDR1 and CDR2 (germline): MDHEN, SYDVKM. This CDR3 contains 15 residues. CDR3: CASSFFAQGNQPQHF. DNA of the CDR3: TGTGCCAGCAGTTTTTTTGCACAGGGCAATCAGCCCCAGCATTTT.

The chain combines TRBV5-1 with TRBJ2-2; D not certain. The CDR3 is made up of 12 amino acids. Germline CDR1 and CDR2: SGHRS and YFSETQ. Trimming removed 4 bases from V and 4 bases from J, with 5 bases in between. The CDR3 nucleotides are TGCGCCAGCAGCGAAACCACCGGGGAGCTGTTTTTT. Protein sequence: CASSETTGELFF. Together with reference TRBV5-1 and TRBJ2-2, the CDR3 gives the full variable domain: KAGVTQTPRYLIKTRGQQVTLSCSPISGHRSVSWYQQTPGQGLQFLFEYFSETQRNKGNFPGRFSGRQFSNSRSEMNVSTLELGDSALYLCASSETTGELFFGEGSRLTVL.

This rearrangement joins TRBV24-1 to TRBJ2-5, with a tentative D call TRBD2 (5 bases). Germline CDR1 reads KGHDR; CDR2 reads SFDVKD. The CDR3 is 16 residues long. The V end lost 3 bases, the J end lost 5 bases, and 18 bases lay between the germline ends. This CDR3 reads CATSDPTESRGETQYF. In nucleotides, the CDR3 is TGTGCCACCAGTGATCCAACAGAGAGTCGAGGGGAGACCCAGTACTTC.

This clonotype was found a few times. J is TRBJ2-1 and V is TRBV2; D unresolved. Between the trimmed V and J ends, which lost 7 bases and 3 bases, there was a span of 13 bases. Germline V gives CDR1 SNHLY, CDR2 FYNNEI. The CDR3 spans 14 residues. CDR3 DNA: TGTGCCAGCACCGACGGCCAATACTACAATGAGCAGTTCTTC. Translated, it gives CASTDGQYYNEQFF.

This rearrangement joins TRBV4-3 to TRBJ2-1, with D possibly TRBD2 on 6 matching bases. Trimming took 0 bases from V and 7 from J, leaving 16 bases between them. Looked up from germline, CDR1 is LGHNA and CDR2 is YSLEER. CDR3 length equals 16 residues. The CDR3 region is CASSQDIGEASNEQFF. The CDR3, as DNA: TGCGCCAGCAGCCAAGATATCGGGGAGGCCTCTAATGAGCAGTTCTTC.

The chain employs TRBV2 and TRBJ1-5, with 7 bases that match TRBD1. The CDR3 totals 13 residues. Trimming cost V 4 bases and J 5 bases; bases outside gene matches: 2. Germline CDR1 is SNHLY and CDR2 is FYNNEI. The CDR3 sequence: CASSVTGHQPQHF. CDR3 in DNA: TGTGCCAGCAGTGTGACAGGGCATCAGCCCCAGCATTTT.

The chain uses TRBV20-1 and TRBJ1-2, with TRBD1 matching over 8 bases. CDR3 length equals 13 residues. The ends lost 6 bases at V and 4 bases at J; junction bases unmatched: 7. Germline V CDR1 and CDR2: DFQATT, SNEGSKA (reference sequence). The CDR3 loop is CSAPRGPVYGYTF. CDR3 coding DNA: TGCAGTGCCCCCAGGGGGCCTGTCTATGGCTACACCTTC.